The sequence of this TCR beta chain was determined in a study of radiation and T cells in renal cell carcinoma. The time point is: blood 2 weeks post-SBRT. Stated treatment: 15 Gy SBRT to primary tumor, nephrectomy 4 weeks later. Serial blood draws occurred at baseline and 2 and 4 weeks post-SBRT. The patient's renal cell carcinoma had clear cell pathology. TCRdb's table, derived via immunoSEQ multiplex PCR, lists solely in-frame clones and lacks some. The profile shows fewer than 90,000 clones, around 86% of them singletons. The CDR3 is 17 amino acids. V lost 1 base and J lost 0; bases outside the gene matches: 5. CDR1 and CDR2 from the germline V gene are MGHRA and YSYEKL.

The clonotype comes from a woman between 45 and 65 years old with renal cell carcinoma. The chain recombines TRBV4-1 with TRBJ2-7, with TRBD2 matching 11 bases. Sequenced here: blood, sampled from a patient whose treatment included radiotherapy and nephrectomy. In nucleotides, the CDR3 is TGCGCCAGCAGCCAAGGCCTAGCGGGAGGCCTCTCCTACGAGCAGTACTTC. As protein: CASSQGLAGGLSYEQYF.